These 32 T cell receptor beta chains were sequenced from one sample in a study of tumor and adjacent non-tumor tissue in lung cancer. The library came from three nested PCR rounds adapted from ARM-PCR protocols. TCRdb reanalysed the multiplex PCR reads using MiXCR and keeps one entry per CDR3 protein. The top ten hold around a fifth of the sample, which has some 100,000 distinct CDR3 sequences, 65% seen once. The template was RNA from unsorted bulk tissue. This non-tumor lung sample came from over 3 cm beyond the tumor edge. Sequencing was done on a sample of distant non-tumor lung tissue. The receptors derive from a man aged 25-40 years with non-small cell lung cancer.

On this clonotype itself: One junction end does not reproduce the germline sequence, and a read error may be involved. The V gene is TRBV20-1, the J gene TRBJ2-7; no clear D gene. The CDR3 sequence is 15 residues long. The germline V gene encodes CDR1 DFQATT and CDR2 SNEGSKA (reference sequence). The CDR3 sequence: CTARATDQRTYEQYF. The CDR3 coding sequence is TGCACTGCTAGGGCAACGGACCAGCGCACCTACGAGCAGTACTTC.

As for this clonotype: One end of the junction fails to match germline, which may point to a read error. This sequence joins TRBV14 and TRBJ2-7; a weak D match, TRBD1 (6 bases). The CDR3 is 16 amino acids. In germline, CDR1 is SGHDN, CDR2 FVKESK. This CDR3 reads CASSQDELQGRDELYF. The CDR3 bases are TGTGCCAGCAGCCAAGATGAGCTGCAGGGGCGCGACGAGCTGTACTTC.

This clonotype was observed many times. CDR3 sequence reads: CSVAGGLAGTDTQYF. The CDR3 bases are TGCAGCGTTGCGGGGGGACTAGCGGGAACAGATACGCAGTATTTT. V and J are TRBV29-1 and TRBJ2-3, with TRBD2 matching 13 bases. This CDR3 is 15 amino acids long. Trimming took 4 bases from V and 3 from J; bases not matched to a gene: 4. Germline-derived CDR1 and CDR2 are SQVTM and ANQGSEA.

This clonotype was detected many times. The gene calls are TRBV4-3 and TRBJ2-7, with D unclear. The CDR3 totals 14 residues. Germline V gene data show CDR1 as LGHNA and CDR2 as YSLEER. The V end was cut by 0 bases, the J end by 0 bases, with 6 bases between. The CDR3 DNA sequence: TGCGCCAGCAGCCAAGATAGGGCCTCCTACGAGCAGTACTTC. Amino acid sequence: CASSQDRASYEQYF.

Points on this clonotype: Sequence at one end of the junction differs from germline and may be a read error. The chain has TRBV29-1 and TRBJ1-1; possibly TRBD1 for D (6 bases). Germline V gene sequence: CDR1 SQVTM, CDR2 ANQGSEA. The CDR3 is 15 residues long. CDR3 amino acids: CSVDSGGEKNTEAFF. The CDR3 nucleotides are TGCAGCGTTGACTCCGGGGGCGAGAAGAACACTGAAGCTTTCTTC.

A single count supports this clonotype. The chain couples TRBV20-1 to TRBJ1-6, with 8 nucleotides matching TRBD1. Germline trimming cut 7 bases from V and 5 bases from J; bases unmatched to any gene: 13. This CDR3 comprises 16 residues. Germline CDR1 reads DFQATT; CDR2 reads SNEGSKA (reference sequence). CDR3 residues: CSVHTTETGDNSPLHF. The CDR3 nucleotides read TGCAGTGTTCATACAACCGAGACAGGGGATAATTCACCCCTCCACTTT.

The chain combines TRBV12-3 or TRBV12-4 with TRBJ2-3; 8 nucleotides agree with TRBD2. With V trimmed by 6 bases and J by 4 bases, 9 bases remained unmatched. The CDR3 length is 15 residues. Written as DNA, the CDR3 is TGTGCCAGCAGCTTTACACGGGGGGGCCCAGATACGCAGTATTTT. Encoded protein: CASSFTRGGPDTQYF.

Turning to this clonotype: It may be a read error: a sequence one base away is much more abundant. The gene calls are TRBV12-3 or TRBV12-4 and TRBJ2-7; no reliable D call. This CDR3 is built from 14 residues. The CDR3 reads CANSFGQAFYEQYF. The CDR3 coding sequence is TGTGCCAACAGTTTCGGGCAGGCCTTTTACGAGCAGTACTTC.

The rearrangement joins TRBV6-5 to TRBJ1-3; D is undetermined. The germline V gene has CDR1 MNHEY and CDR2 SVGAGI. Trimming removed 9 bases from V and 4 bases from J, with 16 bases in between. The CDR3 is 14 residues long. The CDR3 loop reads CASSRIGHGNTIYF. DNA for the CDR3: TGTGCCAGTAGTCGCATAGGGCACGGAAACACCATATATTTT.

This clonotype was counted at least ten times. The CDR3 loop reads CASSYLGQEHYGYTF. As DNA, the CDR3 is TGTGCCAGCAGTTACTTGGGACAGGAGCACTATGGCTACACCTTC. The chain links TRBV6-5 to TRBJ1-2; 8 bases fit TRBD1. This CDR3 is built from 15 residues. CDR1 is MNHEY, CDR2 SVGAGI, per germline. J lost 3 bases, V lost 1 base, and 4 bases had no gene match.

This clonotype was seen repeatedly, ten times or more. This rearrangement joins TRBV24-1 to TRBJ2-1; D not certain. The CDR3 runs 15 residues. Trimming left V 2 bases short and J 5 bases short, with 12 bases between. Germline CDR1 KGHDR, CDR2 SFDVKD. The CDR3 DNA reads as TGTGCCACCAGTGATTCTGCCTTCGGCCACAATGAGCAGTTCTTC. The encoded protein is CATSDSAFGHNEQFF.

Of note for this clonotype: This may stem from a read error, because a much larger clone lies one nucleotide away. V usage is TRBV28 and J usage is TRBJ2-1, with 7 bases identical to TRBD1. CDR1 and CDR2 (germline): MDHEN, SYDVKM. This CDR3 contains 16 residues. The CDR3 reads CASSSTTGRWYNEQLF. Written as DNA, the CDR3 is TGTGCCAGCAGTTCCACGACAGGGCGCTGGTACAATGAGCAGCTCTTC.

CDR3 in amino acids: CASSPEDETQYF. Written as DNA, the CDR3 is TGTGCCAGCTCCCCAGAGGACGAGACCCAGTACTTC. The genes are TRBV12-3 or TRBV12-4 and TRBJ2-5; D is uncertain. Between the trimmed V and J ends, which lost 8 bases and 5 bases, there was a span of 12 bases. The CDR3 contains 12 residues.

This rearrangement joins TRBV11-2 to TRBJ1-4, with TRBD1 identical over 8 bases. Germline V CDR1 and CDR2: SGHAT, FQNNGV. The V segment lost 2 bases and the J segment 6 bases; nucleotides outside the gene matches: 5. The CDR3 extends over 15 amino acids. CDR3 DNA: TGTGCCAGCAGCTTAATAGGACAGGGTTATGAAAAACTGTTTTTT. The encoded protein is CASSLIGQGYEKLFF. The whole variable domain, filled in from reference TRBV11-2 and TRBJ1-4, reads EAGVAQSPRYKIIEKRQSVAFWCNPISGHATLYWYQQILGQGPKLLIQFQNNGVVDDSQLPKDRFSAERLKGVDSTLKIQPAKLEDSAVYLCASSLIGQGYEKLFFGSGTQLSVL.

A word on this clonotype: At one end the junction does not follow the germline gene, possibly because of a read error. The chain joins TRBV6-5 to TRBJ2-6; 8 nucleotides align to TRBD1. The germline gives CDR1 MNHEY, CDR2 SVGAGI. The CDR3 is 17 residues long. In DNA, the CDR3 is TGTACCAGCAGTGAAGACAGGGGTTTCTCTGGAGCCAATGTCCTGACTTTC. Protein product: CTSSEDRGFSGANVLTF.

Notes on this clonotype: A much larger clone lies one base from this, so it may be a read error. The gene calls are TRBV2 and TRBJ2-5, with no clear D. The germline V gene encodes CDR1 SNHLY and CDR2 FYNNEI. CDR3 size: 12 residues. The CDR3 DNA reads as TGTGACAGCAGCCTGACCCAAGAGACCCAGTACTTC. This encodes CDSSLTQETQYF.

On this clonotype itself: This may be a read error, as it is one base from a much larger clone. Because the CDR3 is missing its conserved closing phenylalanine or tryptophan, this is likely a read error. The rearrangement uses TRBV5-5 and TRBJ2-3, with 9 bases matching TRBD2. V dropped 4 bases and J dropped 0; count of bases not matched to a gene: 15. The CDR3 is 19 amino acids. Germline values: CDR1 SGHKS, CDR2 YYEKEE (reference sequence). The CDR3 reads CASSHPGARGGLSTDTQYS. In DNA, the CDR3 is TGTGCCAGCAGCCATCCGGGCGCGCGGGGGGGGCTAAGCACAGATACGCAGTATTCT.

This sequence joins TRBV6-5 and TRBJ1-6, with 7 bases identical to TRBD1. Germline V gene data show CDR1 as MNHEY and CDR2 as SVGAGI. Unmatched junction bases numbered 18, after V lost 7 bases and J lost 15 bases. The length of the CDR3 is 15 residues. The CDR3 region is CASTSSLGGNSVLHF. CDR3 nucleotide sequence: TGTGCCAGCACCTCATCCCTAGGGGGCAATTCAGTCCTCCACTTT.

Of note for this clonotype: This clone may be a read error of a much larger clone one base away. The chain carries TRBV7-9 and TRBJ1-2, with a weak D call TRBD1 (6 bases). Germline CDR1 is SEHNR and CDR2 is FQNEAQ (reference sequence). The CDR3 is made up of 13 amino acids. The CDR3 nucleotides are TGTGTCAGCAGCCCAGGGGTGGGCTATGGCTACACCTTC. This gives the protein CVSSPGVGYGYTF.

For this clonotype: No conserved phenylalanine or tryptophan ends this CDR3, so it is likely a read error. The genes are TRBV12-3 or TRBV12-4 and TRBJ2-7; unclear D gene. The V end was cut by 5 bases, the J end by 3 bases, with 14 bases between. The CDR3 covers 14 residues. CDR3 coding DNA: TGTGCCAGCAGTATGTCAGGCCCGTACTACGAGCAGTACTCC. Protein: CASSMSGPYYEQYS.

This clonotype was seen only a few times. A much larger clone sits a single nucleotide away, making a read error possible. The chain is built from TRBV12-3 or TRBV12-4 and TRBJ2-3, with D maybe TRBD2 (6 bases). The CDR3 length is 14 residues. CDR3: CVSRRDSTTDTQYF. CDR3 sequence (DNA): TGTGTCAGCAGGCGGGACTCGACCACAGATACGCAGTATTTT.

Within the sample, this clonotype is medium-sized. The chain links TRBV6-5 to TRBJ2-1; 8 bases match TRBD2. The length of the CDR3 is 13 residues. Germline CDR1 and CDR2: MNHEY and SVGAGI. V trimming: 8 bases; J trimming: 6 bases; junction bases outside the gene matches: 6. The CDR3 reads CASWLSGSNEQFF. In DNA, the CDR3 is TGTGCCAGCTGGTTAAGCGGGAGCAATGAGCAGTTCTTC.

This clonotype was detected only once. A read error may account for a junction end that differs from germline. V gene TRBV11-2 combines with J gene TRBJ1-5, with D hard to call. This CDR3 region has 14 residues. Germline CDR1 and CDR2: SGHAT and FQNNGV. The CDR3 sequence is CANSPLPGVQPQHF. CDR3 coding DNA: TGTGCCAACAGCCCTTTACCCGGGGTACAGCCCCAGCATTTT. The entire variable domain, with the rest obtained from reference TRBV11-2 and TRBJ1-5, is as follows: EAGVAQSPRYKIIEKRQSVAFWCNPISGHATLYWYQQILGQGPKLLIQFQNNGVVDDSQLPKDRFSAERLKGVDSTLKIQPAKLEDSAVYLCANSPLPGVQPQHFGDGTRLSIL.

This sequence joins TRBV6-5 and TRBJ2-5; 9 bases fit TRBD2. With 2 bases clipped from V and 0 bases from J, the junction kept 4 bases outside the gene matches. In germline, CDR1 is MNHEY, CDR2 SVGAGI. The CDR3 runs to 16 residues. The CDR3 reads CASSYSGGTYQETQYF. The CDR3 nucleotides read TGTGCCAGCAGTTACAGCGGGGGGACGTACCAAGAGACCCAGTACTTC.

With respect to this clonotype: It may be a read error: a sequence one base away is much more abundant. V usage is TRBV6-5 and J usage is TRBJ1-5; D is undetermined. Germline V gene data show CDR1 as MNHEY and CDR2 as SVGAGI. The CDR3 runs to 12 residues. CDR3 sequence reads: CAGSFPGQPQHF. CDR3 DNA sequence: TGTGCCGGCAGTTTCCCCGGTCAGCCCCAGCATTTT.

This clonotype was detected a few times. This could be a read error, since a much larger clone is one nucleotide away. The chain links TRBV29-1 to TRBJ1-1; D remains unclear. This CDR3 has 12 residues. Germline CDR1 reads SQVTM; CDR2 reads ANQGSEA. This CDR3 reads CSVEAENIEAFF. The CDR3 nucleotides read TGCAGCGTTGAGGCAGAAAACATTGAAGCTTTCTTT.

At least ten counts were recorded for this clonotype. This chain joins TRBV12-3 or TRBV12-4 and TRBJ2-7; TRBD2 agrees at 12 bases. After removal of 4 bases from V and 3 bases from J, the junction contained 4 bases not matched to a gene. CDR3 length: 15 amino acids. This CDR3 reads CASSWGLAGGYEQYF. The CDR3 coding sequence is TGTGCCAGCAGTTGGGGACTAGCGGGTGGCTACGAGCAGTACTTC.

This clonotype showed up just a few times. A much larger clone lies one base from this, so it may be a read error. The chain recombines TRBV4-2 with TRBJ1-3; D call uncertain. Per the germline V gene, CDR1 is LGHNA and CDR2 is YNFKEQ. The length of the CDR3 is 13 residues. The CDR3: CASSHPGGNIIYF. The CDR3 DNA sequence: TGTGCCAGCAGCCACCCGGGAGGAAACATCATATATTTT.

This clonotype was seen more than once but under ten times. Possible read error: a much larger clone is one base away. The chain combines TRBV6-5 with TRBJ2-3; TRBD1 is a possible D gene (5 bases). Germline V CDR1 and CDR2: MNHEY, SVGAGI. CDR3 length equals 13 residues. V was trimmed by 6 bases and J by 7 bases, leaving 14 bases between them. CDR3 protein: CASSPTWGYTQYF. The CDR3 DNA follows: TGTGCCAGCAGCCCGACATGGGGCTATACGCAGTATTTT.

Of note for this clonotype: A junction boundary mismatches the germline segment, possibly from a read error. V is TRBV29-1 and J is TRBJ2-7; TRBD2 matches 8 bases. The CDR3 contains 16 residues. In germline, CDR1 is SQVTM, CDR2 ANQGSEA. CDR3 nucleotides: TGCACCGTTGCCTTTAGCGGGATAGGGGCATCCTACGAGCAGTACTTC. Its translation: CTVAFSGIGASYEQYF.

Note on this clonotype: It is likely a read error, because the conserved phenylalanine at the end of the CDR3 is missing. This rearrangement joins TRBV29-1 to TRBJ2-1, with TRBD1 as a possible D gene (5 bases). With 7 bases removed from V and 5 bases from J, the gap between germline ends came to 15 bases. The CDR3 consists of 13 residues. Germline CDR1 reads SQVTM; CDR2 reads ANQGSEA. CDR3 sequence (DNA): TGCAGCGCCATTAACAGGCTCCACAATGAGCAGTTCCTC. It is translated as CSAINRLHNEQFL.

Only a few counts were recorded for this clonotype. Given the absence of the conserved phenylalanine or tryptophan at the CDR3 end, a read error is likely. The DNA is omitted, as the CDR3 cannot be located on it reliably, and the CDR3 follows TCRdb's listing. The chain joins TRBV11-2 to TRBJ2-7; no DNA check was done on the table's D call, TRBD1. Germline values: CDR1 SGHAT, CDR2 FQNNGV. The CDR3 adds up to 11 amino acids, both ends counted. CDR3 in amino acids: CASSLNTGMYL.